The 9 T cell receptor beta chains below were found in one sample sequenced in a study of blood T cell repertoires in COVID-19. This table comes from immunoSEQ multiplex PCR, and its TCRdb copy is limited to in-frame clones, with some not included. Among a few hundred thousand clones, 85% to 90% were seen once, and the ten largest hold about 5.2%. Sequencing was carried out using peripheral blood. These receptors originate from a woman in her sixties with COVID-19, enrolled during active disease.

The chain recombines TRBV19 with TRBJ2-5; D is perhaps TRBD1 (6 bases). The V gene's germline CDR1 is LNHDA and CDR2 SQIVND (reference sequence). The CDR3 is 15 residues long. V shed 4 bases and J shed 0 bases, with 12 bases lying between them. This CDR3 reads CASSTGTQYQETQYF. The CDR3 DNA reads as TGTGCCAGTAGTACAGGGACACAGTACCAAGAGACCCAGTACTTC.

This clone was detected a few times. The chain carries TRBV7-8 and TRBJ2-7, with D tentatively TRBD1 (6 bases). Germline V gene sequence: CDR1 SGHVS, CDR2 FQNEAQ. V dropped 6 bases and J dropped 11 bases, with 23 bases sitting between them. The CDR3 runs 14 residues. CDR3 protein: CASSIGRGGPAEYF. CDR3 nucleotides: TGTGCCAGCAGTATCGGTCGAGGGGGTCCCGCGGAGTACTTC.

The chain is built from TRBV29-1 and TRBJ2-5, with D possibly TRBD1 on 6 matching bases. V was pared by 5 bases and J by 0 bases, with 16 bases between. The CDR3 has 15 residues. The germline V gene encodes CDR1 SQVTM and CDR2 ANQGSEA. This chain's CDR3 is CSVSHTTGYQETQYF. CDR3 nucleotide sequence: TGCAGCGTTTCCCACACTACAGGGTACCAAGAGACCCAGTACTTC.

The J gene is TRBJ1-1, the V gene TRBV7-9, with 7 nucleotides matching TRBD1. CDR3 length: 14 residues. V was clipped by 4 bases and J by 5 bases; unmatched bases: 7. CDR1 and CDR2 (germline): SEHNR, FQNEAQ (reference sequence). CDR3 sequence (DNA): TGTGCCAGCAGCTACAGGGGAACAACGACTGAAGCTTTCTTT. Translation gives CASSYRGTTTEAFF.

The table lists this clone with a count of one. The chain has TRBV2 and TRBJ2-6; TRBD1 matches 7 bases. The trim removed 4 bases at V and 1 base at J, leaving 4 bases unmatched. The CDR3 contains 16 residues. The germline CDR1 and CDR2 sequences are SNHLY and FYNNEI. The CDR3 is CASSGQGWSGANVLTF. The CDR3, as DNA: TGTGCCAGCAGTGGACAGGGTTGGTCTGGGGCCAACGTCCTGACTTTC.

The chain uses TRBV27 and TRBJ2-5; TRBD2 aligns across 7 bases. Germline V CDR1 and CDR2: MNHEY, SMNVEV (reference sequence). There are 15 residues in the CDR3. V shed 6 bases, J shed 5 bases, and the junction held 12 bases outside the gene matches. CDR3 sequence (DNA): TGTGCCAGCAGAGTGACTAGCCGGGGCGGGGAGACCCAGTACTTC. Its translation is CASRVTSRGGETQYF.

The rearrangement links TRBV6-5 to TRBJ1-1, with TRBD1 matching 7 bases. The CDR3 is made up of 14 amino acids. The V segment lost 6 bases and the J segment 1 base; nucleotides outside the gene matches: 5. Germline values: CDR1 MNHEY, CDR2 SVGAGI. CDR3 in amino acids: CASRRQGSNTEAFF. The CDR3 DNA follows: TGTGCCAGCAGGAGACAGGGTTCGAACACTGAAGCTTTCTTT.

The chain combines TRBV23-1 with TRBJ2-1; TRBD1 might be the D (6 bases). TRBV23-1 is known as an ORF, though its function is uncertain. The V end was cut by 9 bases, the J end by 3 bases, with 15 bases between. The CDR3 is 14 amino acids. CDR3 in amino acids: CARYPRTVYNEQFF. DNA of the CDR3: TGCGCCAGGTACCCCCGGACAGTCTACAATGAGCAGTTCTTC.

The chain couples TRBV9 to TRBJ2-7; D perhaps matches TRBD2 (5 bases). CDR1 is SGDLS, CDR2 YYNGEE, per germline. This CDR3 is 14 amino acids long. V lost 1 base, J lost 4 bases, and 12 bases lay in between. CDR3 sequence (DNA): TGTGCCAGCAGCGTAACCGGGAACAATTACGAGCAGTACTTC. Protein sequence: CASSVTGNNYEQYF.